A single sample gave rise to the 17 T cell receptor beta chains below, sequenced in a study of T cell changes during pregnancy in multiple sclerosis. Clones were sequenced by immunoSEQ multiplex PCR, and TCRdb holds only the in-frame ones, with some missing. The data show over 45,000 clones, roughly 90% seen once. The source material was peripheral blood, sampled in the first trimester of pregnancy. The receptor set was obtained from a female donor in good health, enrolled as a control in a pregnancy study.

This clone has only one observation. V usage is TRBV27 and J usage is TRBJ1-2; D not certain. Germline assignment: CDR1 MNHEY and CDR2 SMNVEV (reference sequence). This CDR3 contains 13 residues. The V gene lost 0 bases and the J gene lost 5 bases, with 7 bases spanning the gap. CDR3: CASSLSRSYGYTF. The DNA for the CDR3 is TGTGCCAGCAGTTTATCCAGATCTTATGGCTACACCTTC.

The genes are TRBV6-1 and TRBJ2-1; TRBD1 might be the D (8 bases). Germline CDR1 and CDR2: MNHNS and SASEGT. This CDR3 contains 15 residues. Trimming removed 6 bases at V and 1 base at J, with 13 bases between. CDR3 region: CASRTGGESYNEQFF. The CDR3 DNA reads as TGTGCCAGCAGAACAGGGGGGGAGTCCTACAATGAGCAGTTCTTC.

The genes are TRBV7-6 and TRBJ1-1, with TRBD1 identical over 8 bases. The CDR3 length is 16 residues. Trimming cost V 5 bases and J 3 bases; bases outside gene matches: 11. In germline, CDR1 is SGHVS, CDR2 FNYEAQ. CDR3 sequence: CASSLGQGKGYTEAFF. CDR3 nucleotide sequence: TGTGCCAGCAGCCTCGGACAGGGTAAAGGCTACACTGAAGCTTTCTTT.

The chain couples TRBV5-4 to TRBJ1-3, with D perhaps matching TRBD1 (6 bases). This CDR3 comprises 12 residues. The V gene's germline CDR1 is SGHNT and CDR2 YYREEE (reference sequence). V was cut by 7 bases and J by 1 base, with 6 bases left in between. CDR3 sequence: CASQGSGNTIYF. The CDR3 nucleotides read TGTGCCAGCCAGGGGTCTGGAAACACCATATATTTT.

The chain links TRBV19 to TRBJ1-1; D is perhaps TRBD1 (5 bases). V lost 3 bases and J lost 7, with 12 bases in between. Germline V gene sequence: CDR1 LNHDA, CDR2 SQIVND (reference sequence). This CDR3 comprises 13 residues. For the CDR3, the DNA is TGTGCCAGTAGTATCCTGGGGGGGGATGAAGCTTTCTTT. It specifies CASSILGGDEAFF. The variable domain in full, completed from reference TRBV19 and TRBJ1-1, reads DGGITQSPKYLFRKEGQNVTLSCEQNLNHDAMYWYRQDPGQGLRLIYYSQIVNDFQKGDIAEGYSVSREKKESFPLTVTSAQKNPTAFYLCASSILGGDEAFFGQGTRLTVV.

The rearrangement uses TRBV30 and TRBJ2-1; a possible D gene is TRBD1 (6 bases). V was clipped by 2 bases and J by 6 bases, with 14 bases between them. The CDR3 consists of 14 residues. Germline CDR1 reads GTSNPN; CDR2 reads SVGIG (reference sequence). The CDR3 protein is CAWSTGLGRNEQFF. DNA of the CDR3: TGTGCCTGGAGTACAGGGCTGGGGCGCAATGAGCAGTTCTTC.

The chain combines TRBV29-1 with TRBJ1-2, with D unresolved. Between the trimmed V and J ends, which lost 6 bases and 4 bases, there was a span of 21 bases. Germline V CDR1 and CDR2: SQVTM, ANQGSEA. The CDR3 has 15 residues. CDR3 protein: CSVPSGNLGAYGYTF. The CDR3 DNA is TGCAGCGTGCCCTCGGGGAATCTTGGAGCCTATGGCTACACCTTC.

V gene TRBV11-2 combines with J gene TRBJ2-5; tentative D call: TRBD2 (5 bases). The CDR3 length is 16 residues. Trimming shortened V by 1 base and J by 3 bases, and 15 bases separated the two germline ends. Looked up from germline, CDR1 is SGHAT and CDR2 is FQNNGV. Written as DNA, the CDR3 is TGTGCCAGCAGCTTAGGTTCTAGGCGAGGGAAAGAGACCCAGTACTTC. Its protein is CASSLGSRRGKETQYF.

A remark on this clone: With a much larger clone just one base away, this may be a read error. The sample contains more than one DNA sequence encoding this CDR3. The chain is built from TRBV30 and TRBJ1-4; 11 nucleotides match TRBD1. The CDR3 length is 14 residues. Germline V CDR1 and CDR2: GTSNPN, SVGIG (reference sequence). CDR3 sequence (DNA): TGTGCTTGGAGTGCCGGGACAGGGGGTGAAAAACTGTTTTTT. Translated: CAWSAGTGGEKLFF.

CDR3 sequence: CASSTGYEGTDTQYF. In DNA, the CDR3 is TGTGCCAGCTCAACAGGGTACGAAGGCACAGATACGCAGTATTTT. The J gene is TRBJ2-3, the V gene TRBV18; possibly TRBD1 for D (6 bases). This CDR3 has 15 residues. Germline values: CDR1 KGHSH, CDR2 LQKENI. Trimming cost V 5 bases and J 1 base, with 13 bases left between them.

The gene calls are TRBV30 and TRBJ2-1, with a weak D call TRBD1 (5 bases). The germline gives CDR1 GTSNPN, CDR2 SVGIG (reference sequence). The CDR3 consists of 15 residues. Trimming removed 4 bases from V and 6 bases from J, with 19 bases in between. CDR3 sequence: CAWTATDTLRNEQFF. In DNA form, the CDR3 reads TGTGCCTGGACCGCGACAGACACCCTCCGCAATGAGCAGTTCTTC.

This chain links TRBV4-1 with TRBJ2-1, with TRBD2 matching over 10 bases. The CDR3 runs to 16 residues. V gave up 2 bases and J gave up 8 bases; unmatched junction bases: 9. CDR1 is MGHRA, CDR2 YSYEKL, per germline. DNA for the CDR3: TGCGCCAGCAGCCAATACCAGCGGGGGGGGTCGGATGAGCAGTTCTTC. This gives the protein CASSQYQRGGSDEQFF.

V and J are TRBV5-4 and TRBJ2-3; D unresolved. The germline V and J ends were trimmed by 1 base and 4 bases, with 7 bases remaining between them. This CDR3 region has 13 residues. Germline V gene sequence: CDR1 SGHNT, CDR2 YYREEE (reference sequence). CDR3 sequence (DNA): TGTGCCAGCAGCTTGAGTGGAGCAGATACGCAGTATTTT. As protein: CASSLSGADTQYF.

The chain employs TRBV7-6 and TRBJ2-1, with 12 bases identical to TRBD2. This CDR3 has 17 amino acids. V shed 0 bases, J shed 1 base, and the junction held 1 base outside the gene matches. CDR1 is SGHVS and CDR2 is FNYEAQ in the germline V gene. The chain's CDR3 is CASSLALAGGSYNEQFF. CDR3 DNA: TGTGCCAGCAGCTTAGCCCTAGCGGGAGGGTCCTACAATGAGCAGTTCTTC. The full variable domain, with the rest looked up from reference TRBV7-6 and TRBJ2-1, is GAGVSQSPRYKVTKRGQDVALRCDPISGHVSLYWYRQALGQGPEFLTYFNYEAQQDKSGLPNDRFSAERPEGSISTLTIQRTEQRDSAMYRCASSLALAGGSYNEQFFGPGTRLTVL.

Only one count was recorded for this clone. The chain couples TRBV28 to TRBJ2-3; 12 bases are shared with TRBD2. The germline V gene has CDR1 MDHEN and CDR2 SYDVKM. Trimming cost V 5 bases and J 1 base; bases outside gene matches: 13. There are 19 residues in the CDR3. This chain's CDR3 is CASSAKLAGGFSRTDTQYF. CDR3 nucleotide sequence: TGTGCCAGCAGTGCCAAACTAGCGGGGGGTTTTTCACGCACAGATACGCAGTATTTT.

The J gene is TRBJ2-7, the V gene TRBV2; TRBD2 might be the D (6 bases). Germline CDR1 is SNHLY and CDR2 is FYNNEI. V was pared by 0 bases and J by 8 bases, with 20 bases between. The CDR3 sequence is 16 residues long. The CDR3: CASSEAFPGGTSKQYF. CDR3 sequence (DNA): TGTGCCAGCAGTGAAGCTTTCCCCGGGGGTACAAGCAAGCAGTACTTC.

This chain links TRBV19 with TRBJ2-3; 12 bases line up with TRBD1. J lost 7 bases, V lost 3 bases, and 5 bases had no gene match. CDR1 LNHDA and CDR2 SQIVND come from the germline V gene (reference sequence). This CDR3 has 15 residues. The CDR3 nucleotides are TGTGCCAGTAGTATGCCCGGGACAGGGGGCAATACGCAGTATTTT. It encodes CASSMPGTGGNTQYF.